The entry that follows covers one T cell receptor (beta chain) sequence. Its antigen is as yet unknown. This sample is part of a study of early T cells in non-severe SARS-CoV-2 infection. cDNA molecules, individually, were tagged with unique molecular identifiers. Using its own MiXCR run on the 5' RACE reads, TCRdb lists one record per CDR3 protein. The table records over 70,000 distinct CDR3 sequences, approximately 15% of them present only once. Germline V CDR1 and CDR2: SNHLY, FYNNEI. V shed 6 bases and J 0 bases; nucleotides not matched to a gene: 2. The CDR3 length is 16 residues. Regarding the study as a whole: Private and CD4 specificities were missed by VDJdb matching, skewed to anti-spike CD8.

The rearrangement joins TRBV2 to TRBJ2-6; 10 bases agree with TRBD1. This clonotype originated in an adult who was a healthcare worker with PCR-confirmed SARS-CoV-2 infection or an uninfected control (not recorded which). The source was whole blood, collected at baseline. The CDR3 bases are TGTGCCAGCAGCCGGGACAGGGGCTCTGGGGCCAACGTCCTGACTTTC. Translation: CASSRDRGSGANVLTF.